This TCR beta chain comes out of a study of sequential checkpoint blockade in melanoma. Across the whole study: After both sequences, patients received maintenance nivolumab. Matched biopsies came pretreatment and at week 13 for about two dozen patients.

This clone was seen a few times. The table came from immunoSEQ multiplex PCR; TCRdb's copy has only in-frame clones and leaves some out. Found here are about 1,400 clones, roughly 25% of them singletons; the top ten hold roughly 11%. As to treatment: randomized to nivolumab then ipilimumab (arm A) or the reverse (arm B). This CDR3 has 15 amino acids. Germline CDR1 SGDLS, CDR2 YYNGEE. V dropped 7 bases and J dropped 7; count of bases not matched to a gene: 11. The chain couples TRBV9 to TRBJ2-1, with TRBD2 matching over 10 bases. This clonotype originated in a human donor with melanoma. The material was tumor tissue (inferred from file names), obtained from a patient given nivolumab and ipilimumab in sequence. The DNA for the CDR3 is TGTGCCAGCTCAATGAGCGGGAGGGCCGGGAATGAGCAGTTCTTC. It is translated as CASSMSGRAGNEQFF.